This is a list of T cell receptor beta chains from one sample in a study of T cell changes during pregnancy in multiple sclerosis. The repertoire was sequenced with immunoSEQ multiplex PCR; TCRdb's copy has only in-frame clones and lacks some. The table has over 40,000 clones, 80% to 95% seen once. This sample comprised peripheral blood, obtained in the third trimester of pregnancy. These receptors were obtained from a female donor with multiple sclerosis, enrolled in a pregnancy study. CDR3s include the opening cysteine and the closing phenylalanine or tryptophan. Fields, in order: J gene, V gene, D gene, clone size, CDR3 protein, CDR3 DNA. D genes are given only for firm matches. Clone size, where shown, is once, few, many, or a class for clones that have expanded.

>TRBJ1-5|TRBV6-6|TRBD1|-
CASKTGVDQPQHF
TGTGCCAGCAAAACAGGGGTGGATCAGCCCCAGCATTTT
>TRBJ2-5|TRBV6-1|-|-
CASSEASGWETQYF
TGTGCCAGCAGTGAAGCCTCAGGTTGGGAGACCCAGTACTTC
>TRBJ2-2|TRBV18|-|-
CASSLSRGLATDSHTGELFF
TGTGCCAGCTCACTCTCTCGCGGGCTCGCAACAGATAGCCATACCGGGGAGCTGTTTTTT
>TRBJ2-1|TRBV11-3|TRBD2|-
CASSARLAGENEQFF
TGTGCCAGCAGCGCAAGACTAGCGGGAGAGAATGAGCAGTTCTTC
>TRBJ1-2|TRBV6-1|-|few
CASSEAEGTNYGYTF
TGTGCCAGCAGTGAAGCCGAGGGAACTAACTATGGCTACACCTTC
>TRBJ2-2|TRBV7-9|-|-
CASSFPSDRGTGELFF
TGTGCCAGCAGCTTCCCTAGCGACCGGGGCACCGGGGAGCTGTTTTTT
>TRBJ1-2|TRBV7-9|TRBD1|-
CASSTRDRGDYGYTF
TGTGCCAGCAGCACCCGGGACAGGGGGGACTATGGCTACACCTTC
>TRBJ2-7|TRBV9|-|-
CASSVEWDTTYEQYF
TGTGCCAGCAGCGTAGAGTGGGACACAACCTACGAGCAGTACTTC
>TRBJ2-3|TRBV27|-|-
CASSLRTPYTDTQYF
TGTGCCAGCAGTTTAAGGACACCGTACACAGATACGCAGTATTTT
>TRBJ2-3|TRBV5-4|TRBD2|-
CASSQVGTSGRADTQYF
TGTGCCAGCAGTCAGGTCGGGACTAGCGGGAGGGCAGATACGCAGTATTTT
>TRBJ2-2|TRBV5-5|TRBD1|-
CASSSGQIYGELFF
TGTGCCAGCAGCTCGGGACAGATCTACGGGGAGCTGTTTTTT
>TRBJ2-3|TRBV7-7|-|-
CASSSSSTDTQYF
TGTGCTAGCAGCTCCTCTAGCACAGATACGCAGTATTTT
>TRBJ2-3|TRBV19|TRBD2|once
CASSFSGSTDTQYF
TGTGCCAGTAGTTTCAGCGGGAGTACAGATACGCAGTATTTT
>TRBJ2-7|TRBV29-1|TRBD1|-
CSVEEGQPYEQYF
TGCAGCGTTGAAGAGGGACAGCCCTACGAGCAGTACTTC
>TRBJ2-7|TRBV7-6|TRBD2|-
CASSLATSGTKNEQYF
TGTGCCAGCAGCTTAGCGACTAGCGGGACAAAAAACGAGCAGTACTTC
>TRBJ2-6|TRBV15|-|-
CATSRELGVVISGANVLTF
TGTGCCACCAGCCGAGAGCTAGGAGTCGTTATCTCTGGGGCCAACGTCCTGACTTTC
>TRBJ2-1|TRBV5-1|TRBD2|-
CASSLTSGSYNEQFF
TGCGCCAGCAGTCTGACTAGCGGGAGTTACAATGAGCAGTTCTTC
>TRBJ1-2|TRBV18|TRBD1|-
CASSPWGQGYQWDGYTF
TGTGCCAGCTCACCATGGGGACAGGGTTATCAATGGGATGGCTACACCTTC
>TRBJ2-3|TRBV7-9|TRBD2|-
CASSLVPSGSPDTQYF
TGTGCCAGCAGCTTAGTCCCTAGCGGGAGCCCAGATACGCAGTATTTT
>TRBJ1-2|TRBV19|TRBD1|-
CASSGTGTGEDGYTF
TGTGCCAGTAGTGGCACCGGGACAGGGGAGGATGGCTACACCTTC
>TRBJ2-1|TRBV10-2|-|-
CATFIGNEQFF
TGCGCCACATTTATCGGGAATGAGCAGTTCTTC
>TRBJ2-7|TRBV4-3|TRBD2|-
CASSQATSGGYEQYF
TGCGCCAGCAGCCAAGCTACTAGCGGAGGATACGAGCAGTACTTC
>TRBJ1-1|TRBV6-6|-|-
CASSPRTPNTEAFF
TGTGCCAGCAGTCCCCGAACTCCGAACACTGAAGCTTTCTTT
>TRBJ1-1|TRBV28|TRBD1|-
CASSPDRVNTEAFF
TGTGCCAGCAGCCCAGACAGGGTGAACACTGAAGCTTTCTTT
>TRBJ1-2|TRBV2|-|-
CASSEKGRRTF
TGTGCCAGCAGTGAGAAGGGGAGGAGAACCTTC
>TRBJ2-1|TRBV7-2|TRBD2|-
CASSLGLPGAGGTHNEQFF
TGTGCCAGCAGCTTAGGCCTCCCAGGGGCGGGAGGGACTCACAATGAGCAGTTCTTC
>TRBJ2-3|TRBV9|TRBD2|-
CASSPLPGLAGSTDTQYF
TGTGCCAGCAGCCCACTCCCGGGACTAGCGGGGAGCACAGATACGCAGTATTTT
>TRBJ1-2|TRBV4-2|-|-
CASSQESLAGGYTF
TGTGCCAGCAGCCAAGAGTCCTTAGCGGGGGGCTACACCTTC
>TRBJ2-3|TRBV18|TRBD1|-
CASSPGQGTFTDTQYF
TGTGCCAGCTCACCGGGACAGGGGACTTTCACAGATACGCAGTATTTT
>TRBJ1-5|TRBV19|TRBD1|-
CASSPGGGQPQHF
TGTGCCAGTAGTCCAGGGGGCGGTCAGCCCCAGCATTTT
>TRBJ2-7|TRBV14|TRBD1|-
CASSADPGQNIHF
TGTGCCAGCAGCGCGGATCCGGGACAGAATATACACTTC